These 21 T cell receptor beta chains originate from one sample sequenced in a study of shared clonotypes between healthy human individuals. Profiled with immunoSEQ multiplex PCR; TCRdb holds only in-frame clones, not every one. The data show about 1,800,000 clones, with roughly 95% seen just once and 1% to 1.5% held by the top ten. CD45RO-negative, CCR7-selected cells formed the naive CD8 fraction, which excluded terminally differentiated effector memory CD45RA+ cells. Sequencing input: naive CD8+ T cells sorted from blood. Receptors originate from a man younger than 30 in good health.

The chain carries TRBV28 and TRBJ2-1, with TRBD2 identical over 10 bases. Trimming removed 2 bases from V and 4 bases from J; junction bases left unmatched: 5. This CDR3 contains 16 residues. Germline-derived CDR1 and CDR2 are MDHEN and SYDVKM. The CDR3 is CASSLLAGATYNEQFF. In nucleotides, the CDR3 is TGTGCCAGCAGTTTACTAGCGGGGGCTACGTACAATGAGCAGTTCTTC.

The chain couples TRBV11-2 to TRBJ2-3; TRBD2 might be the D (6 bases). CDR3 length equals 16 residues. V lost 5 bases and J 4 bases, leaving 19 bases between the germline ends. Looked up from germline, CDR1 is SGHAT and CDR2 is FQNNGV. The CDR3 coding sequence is TGTGCCAGCAGCCCTCTCGGGGTAGCGGATCCAGATACGCAGTATTTT. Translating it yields CASSPLGVADPDTQYF.

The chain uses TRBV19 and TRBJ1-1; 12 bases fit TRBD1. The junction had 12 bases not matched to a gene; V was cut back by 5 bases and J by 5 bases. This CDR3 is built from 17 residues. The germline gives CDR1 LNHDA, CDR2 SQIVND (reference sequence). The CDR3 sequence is CASSAVWDRGRKTEAFF. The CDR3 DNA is TGTGCCAGTAGTGCAGTATGGGACAGGGGGCGCAAAACTGAAGCTTTCTTT.

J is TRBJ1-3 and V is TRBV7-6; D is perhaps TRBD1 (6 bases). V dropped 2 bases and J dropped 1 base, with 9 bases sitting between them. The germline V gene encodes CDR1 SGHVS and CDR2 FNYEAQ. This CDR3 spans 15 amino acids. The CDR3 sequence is CASSLTGASGNTIYF. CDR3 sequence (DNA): TGTGCCAGCAGCTTAACGGGGGCGTCTGGAAACACCATATATTTT.

The CDR3 is CASNPRRQPQHF. As DNA, the CDR3 is TGTGCCAGCAATCCGAGACGGCAGCCCCAGCATTTT. The chain joins TRBV28 to TRBJ1-5; D is unclear. The CDR3 has 12 amino acids. Germline CDR1 reads MDHEN; CDR2 reads SYDVKM. The ends were cut back, 7 bases at V and 7 bases at J, with 11 bases in the middle. The full variable domain, with the rest looked up from reference TRBV28 and TRBJ1-5, is DVKVTQSSRYLVKRTGEKVFLECVQDMDHENMFWYRQDPGLGLRLIYFSYDVKMKEKGDIPEGYSVSREKKERFSLILESASTNQTSMYLCASNPRRQPQHFGDGTRLSIL.

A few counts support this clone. CDR3 bases: TGTGCCTGGACCCTAAGAGGGGGCTATGGCTACACCTTC. Amino acid sequence: CAWTLRGGYGYTF. The V call is TRBV30, the J call TRBJ1-2, with D possibly being TRBD1 (6 bases). Germline loops: CDR1 GTSNPN, CDR2 SVGIG (reference sequence). The germline V and J ends were trimmed by 4 bases and 4 bases, with 13 bases remaining between them. The CDR3 is 13 residues long.

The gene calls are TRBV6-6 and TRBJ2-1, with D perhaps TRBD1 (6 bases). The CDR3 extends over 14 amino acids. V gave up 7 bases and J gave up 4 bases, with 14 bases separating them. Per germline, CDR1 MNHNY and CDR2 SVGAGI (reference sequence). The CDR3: CASILGAGYNEQFF. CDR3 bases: TGTGCCAGCATCCTGGGGGCAGGTTACAATGAGCAGTTCTTC.

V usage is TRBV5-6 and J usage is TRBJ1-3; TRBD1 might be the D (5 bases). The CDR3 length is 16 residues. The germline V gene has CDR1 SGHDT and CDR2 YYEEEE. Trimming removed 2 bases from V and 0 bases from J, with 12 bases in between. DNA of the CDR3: TGTGCCAGCAGCTTCAGAGGGGAGAGCTCTGGAAACACCATATATTTT. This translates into CASSFRGESSGNTIYF.

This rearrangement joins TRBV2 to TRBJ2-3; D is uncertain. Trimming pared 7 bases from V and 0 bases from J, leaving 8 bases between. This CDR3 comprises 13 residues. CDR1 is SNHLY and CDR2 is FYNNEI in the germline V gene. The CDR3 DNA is TGTGCCAGCAAGGGATCTAGCACAGATACGCAGTATTTT. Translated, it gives CASKGSSTDTQYF.

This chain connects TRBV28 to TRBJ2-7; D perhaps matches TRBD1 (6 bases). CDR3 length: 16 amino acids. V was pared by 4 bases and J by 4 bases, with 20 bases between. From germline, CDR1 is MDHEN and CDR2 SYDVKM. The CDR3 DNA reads TGTGCCAGCAGTTATTCCATAACAGGGAGTATGTACGAGCAGTACTTC. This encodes CASSYSITGSMYEQYF.

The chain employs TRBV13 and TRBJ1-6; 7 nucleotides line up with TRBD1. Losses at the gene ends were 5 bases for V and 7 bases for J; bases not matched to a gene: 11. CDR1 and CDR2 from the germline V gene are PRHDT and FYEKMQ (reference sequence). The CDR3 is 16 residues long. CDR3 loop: CASSLASDRLNSPLHF. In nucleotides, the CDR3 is TGTGCCAGCAGCCTAGCATCGGACAGGTTGAATTCACCCCTCCACTTT.

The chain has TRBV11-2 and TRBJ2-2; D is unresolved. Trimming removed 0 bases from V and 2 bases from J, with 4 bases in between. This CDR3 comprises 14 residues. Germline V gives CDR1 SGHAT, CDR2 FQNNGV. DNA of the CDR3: TGTGCCAGCAGCTTAGATCCCAACACCGGGGAGCTGTTTTTT. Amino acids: CASSLDPNTGELFF.

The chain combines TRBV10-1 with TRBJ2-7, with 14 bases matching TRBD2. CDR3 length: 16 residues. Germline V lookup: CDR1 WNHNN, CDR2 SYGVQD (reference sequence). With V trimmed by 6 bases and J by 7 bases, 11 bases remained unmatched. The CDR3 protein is CASSDNLGLAGEEQYF. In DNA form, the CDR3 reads TGCGCCAGCAGCGATAACCTGGGACTAGCGGGGGAAGAGCAGTACTTC.

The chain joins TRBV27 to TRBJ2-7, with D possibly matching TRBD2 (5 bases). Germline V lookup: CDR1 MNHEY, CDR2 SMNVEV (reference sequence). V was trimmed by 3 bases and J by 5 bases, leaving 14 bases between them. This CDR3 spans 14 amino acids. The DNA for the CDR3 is TGTGCCAGCAGTTTCAACGGGAACTCTGACGAGCAGTACTTC. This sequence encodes CASSFNGNSDEQYF.

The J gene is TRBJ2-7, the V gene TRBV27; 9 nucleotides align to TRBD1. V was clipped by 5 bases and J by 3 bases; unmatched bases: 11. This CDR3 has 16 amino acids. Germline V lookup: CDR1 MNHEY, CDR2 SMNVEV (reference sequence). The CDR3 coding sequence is TGTGCCAGCAGTGTGACCGGGACAGGGATTTTCTACGAGCAGTACTTC. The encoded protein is CASSVTGTGIFYEQYF.

The DNA for the CDR3 is TGTGCCAGCAGTTCCGAGACTAGCGGGAGGGCCGGGGAGCTGTTTTTT. This encodes CASSSETSGRAGELFF. The chain is built from TRBV6-5 and TRBJ2-2, with 14 nucleotides matching TRBD2. Germline CDR1 and CDR2: MNHEY and SVGAGI. The CDR3 has 16 residues. Trimming at V came to 4 bases and at J to 6 bases, leaving 4 bases not matched to a gene.

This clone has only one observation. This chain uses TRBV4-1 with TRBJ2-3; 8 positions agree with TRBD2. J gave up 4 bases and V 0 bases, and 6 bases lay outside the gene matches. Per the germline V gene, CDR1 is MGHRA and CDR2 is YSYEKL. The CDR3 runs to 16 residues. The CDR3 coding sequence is TGCGCCAGCAGCCAAGATTGGAGCGGGGGCCCAGATACGCAGTATTTT. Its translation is CASSQDWSGGPDTQYF.

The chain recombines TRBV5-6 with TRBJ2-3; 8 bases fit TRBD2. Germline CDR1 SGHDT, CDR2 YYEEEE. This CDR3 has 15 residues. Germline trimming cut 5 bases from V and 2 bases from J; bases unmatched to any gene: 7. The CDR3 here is CASSFGGENTDTQYF. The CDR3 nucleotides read TGTGCCAGCAGTTTCGGGGGGGAGAACACAGATACGCAGTATTTT.

This chain's CDR3 is CASSFGPVGASTDTQYF. In nucleotides, the CDR3 is TGTGCCAGCAGCTTCGGGCCCGTGGGGGCTAGCACAGATACGCAGTATTTT. This chain links TRBV7-9 with TRBJ2-3; D is perhaps TRBD1 (6 bases). The CDR3 loop spans 17 amino acids. Looked up from germline, CDR1 is SEHNR and CDR2 is FQNEAQ (reference sequence). The V gene lost 3 bases and the J gene lost 0 bases, with 16 bases spanning the gap. Full variable domain (rest looked up from reference TRBV7-9 and TRBJ2-3): DTGVSQNPRHKITKRGQNVTFRCDPISEHNRLYWYRQTLGQGPEFLTYFQNEAQLEKSRLLSDRFSAERPKGSFSTLEIQRTEQGDSAMYLCASSFGPVGASTDTQYFGPGTRLTVL.

CDR3 DNA sequence: TGCGCCAGCAGCCAAGAGTACAGCTCCTACGAGCAGTACTTC. Translating gives CASSQEYSSYEQYF. This chain uses TRBV4-3 with TRBJ2-7; D is undetermined. Per germline, CDR1 LGHNA and CDR2 YSLEER. The CDR3 runs 14 residues. V was cut by 0 bases and J by 0 bases, with 6 bases left in between.

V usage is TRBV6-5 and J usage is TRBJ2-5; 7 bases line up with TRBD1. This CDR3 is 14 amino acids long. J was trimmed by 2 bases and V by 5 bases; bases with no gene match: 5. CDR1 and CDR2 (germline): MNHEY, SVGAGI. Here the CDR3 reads CASSNWGQQETQYF. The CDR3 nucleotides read TGTGCCAGCAGTAACTGGGGACAGCAAGAGACCCAGTACTTC.